The 5 T cell receptor beta chains reported below all come from one sample, sequenced in a study of blood T cell repertoires in COVID-19. Libraries were prepared by immunoSEQ multiplex PCR; TCRdb keeps only in-frame clonotypes and omits some of them. This table has around 90,000 clones, over 80% appearing once. The sample consisted of peripheral blood. The receptors were sampled from a woman aged 70-85 years with active or convalescent COVID-19.

As to this clone: Additional DNA sequences in this sample encode the identical CDR3. V is TRBV5-1 and J is TRBJ2-2, with 10 bases lining up with TRBD2. The CDR3 runs to 16 residues. With V trimmed by 2 bases and J by 1 base, 2 bases remained unmatched. The germline V gene has CDR1 SGHRS and CDR2 YFSETQ. The CDR3 sequence is CASSFSSGGNTGELFF. The CDR3 DNA reads TGCGCCAGCAGCTTTTCTAGCGGGGGGAACACCGGGGAGCTGTTTTTT.

For the CDR3, the DNA is TGTGCCAGCTCACCTACGACAGGGGGGAATTCACCCCTCCACTTT. Translated, it gives CASSPTTGGNSPLHF. The chain uses TRBV18 and TRBJ1-6; 9 bases are a match to TRBD1. Germline V gene sequence: CDR1 KGHSH, CDR2 LQKENI. Germline trimming cut 3 bases from V and 7 bases from J; bases unmatched to any gene: 4. The CDR3 spans 15 residues.

The J gene is TRBJ2-2, the V gene TRBV4-3; 10 positions agree with TRBD2. Germline V CDR1 and CDR2: LGHNA, YSLEER. J was trimmed by 9 bases and V by 1 base; bases with no gene match: 5. CDR3 length equals 15 residues. This chain's CDR3 is CASSQVWTSGRELFF. The CDR3 DNA reads TGCGCCAGCAGCCAAGTTTGGACTAGCGGACGGGAGCTGTTTTTT.

The chain has TRBV10-3 and TRBJ2-2; TRBD2 matches at 10 bases. The CDR3 length is 14 residues. V lost 8 bases, J lost 2 bases, and 2 bases stayed unmatched. Germline V CDR1 and CDR2: ENHRY, SYGVKD. The CDR3 sequence: CAIGLAENTGELFF. CDR3 nucleotide sequence: TGTGCCATCGGACTAGCGGAAAACACCGGGGAGCTGTTTTTT.

V is TRBV3-1 (or the pseudogene TRBV3-2) and J is TRBJ2-2; 8 positions match TRBD2. Looked up from germline, CDR1 is LGHDT and CDR2 is YNNKEL (reference sequence). The CDR3 runs 15 residues. The V and J ends lost 4 bases and 3 bases, in that order; junction bases with no gene match: 4. CDR3 region: CASSPKRGYTGELFF. The CDR3 DNA is TGTGCCAGCAGCCCAAAGCGGGGGTACACCGGGGAGCTGTTTTTT.